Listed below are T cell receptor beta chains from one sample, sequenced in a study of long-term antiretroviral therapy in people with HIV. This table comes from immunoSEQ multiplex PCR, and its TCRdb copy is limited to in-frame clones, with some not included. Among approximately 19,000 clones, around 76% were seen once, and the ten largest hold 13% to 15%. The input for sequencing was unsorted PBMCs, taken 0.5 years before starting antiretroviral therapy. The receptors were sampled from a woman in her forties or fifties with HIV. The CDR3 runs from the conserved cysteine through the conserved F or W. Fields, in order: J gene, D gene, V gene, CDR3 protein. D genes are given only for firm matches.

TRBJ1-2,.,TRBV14,CASSPGLGRGYTF
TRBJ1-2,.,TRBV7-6,CASSLAGAGSRHGYTF
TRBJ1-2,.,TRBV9,CASSATTYGYTF
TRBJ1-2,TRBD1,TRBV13,CASSLTGDGYTF
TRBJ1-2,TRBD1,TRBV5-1,CASSSSGGNYGYTF
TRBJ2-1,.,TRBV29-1,CSAIQVYNEQFF
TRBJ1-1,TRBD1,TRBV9,CASSPRQGIDTEAFF
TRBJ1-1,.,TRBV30,CAWSVLGLEAFF
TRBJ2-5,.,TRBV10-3,CAISRDRHPTETQYF
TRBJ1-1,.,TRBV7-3,CASSPYLNTEAFF
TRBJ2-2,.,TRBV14,CASSQVGGTGELFF
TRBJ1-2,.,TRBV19,CASKGPLKNYTF
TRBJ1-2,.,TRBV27,CASSSGDDYGYTF
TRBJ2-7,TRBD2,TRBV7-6,CASSGGTSIGDEQYF
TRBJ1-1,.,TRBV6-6,CASSYSGRGTEAFF
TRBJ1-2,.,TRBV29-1,CSVVGADGYTF
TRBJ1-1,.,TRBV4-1,CASSPSAVKNTEAFF
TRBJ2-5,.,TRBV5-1,CASRPAPRETQYF
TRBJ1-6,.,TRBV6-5,CASSYSSSYNSPLHF
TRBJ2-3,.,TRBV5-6,CASRRSGAGPPYF
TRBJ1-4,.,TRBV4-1,CASSQGPGGAEKLFF
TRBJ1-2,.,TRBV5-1,CASSAGTTTAGYTF
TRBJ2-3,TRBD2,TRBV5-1,CASSLFRGGEYTDTQYF
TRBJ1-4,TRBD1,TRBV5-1,CASSPLFGGLQGEKLFF
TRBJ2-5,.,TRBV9,CASSVGPFGETQYF
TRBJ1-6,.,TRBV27,CASSFDGYNSPLHF
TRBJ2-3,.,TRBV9,CASSVGLGARGTDTQYF
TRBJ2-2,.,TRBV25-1,CASTSSLLRDPKGGELFF
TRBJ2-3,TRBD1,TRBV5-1,CASSISGTGGTDTQYF
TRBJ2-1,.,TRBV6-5,CASSYRGRGRYNEQFF
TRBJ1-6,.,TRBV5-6,CASSPVGGVYNSPLHF
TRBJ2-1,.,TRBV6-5,CASSYGGGRHNEQFF
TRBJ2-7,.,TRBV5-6,CASSLRVGDEQYF
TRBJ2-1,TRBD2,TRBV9,CASSTIGLAAIQEQFF
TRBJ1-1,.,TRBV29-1,CSVEPLGGTEAFF
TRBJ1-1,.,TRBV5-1,CASSQLTGMNTEAFF
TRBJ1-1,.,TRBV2,CASMPGETANSGKAFF
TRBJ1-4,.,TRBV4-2,CASSQGRGGQEKLFF
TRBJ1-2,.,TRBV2,CASSESAGGYGYTF
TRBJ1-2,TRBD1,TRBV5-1,CASSLGGGDGYTF
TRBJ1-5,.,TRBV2,CASLGSLGQPQHF
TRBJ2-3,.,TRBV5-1,CASSSGAGVGTDTQYF
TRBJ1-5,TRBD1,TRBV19,CASSIKGAYSNQPQHF
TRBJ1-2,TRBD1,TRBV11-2,CASSLDRKGAGGYTF
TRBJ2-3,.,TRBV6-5,CASSYKGDTQYF
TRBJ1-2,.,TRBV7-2,CASSLTGYGYTF
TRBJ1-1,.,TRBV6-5,CASSYSRQFPWAFF
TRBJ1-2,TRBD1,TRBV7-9,CASSRTGDDGYTF
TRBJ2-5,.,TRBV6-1,CASSAKGGGETQYF
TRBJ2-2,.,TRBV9,CASSVQGRGATGELFF
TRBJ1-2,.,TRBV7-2,CASSLASAGRYYGYTF
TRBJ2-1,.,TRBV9,CASSVGAGDYNEQFF